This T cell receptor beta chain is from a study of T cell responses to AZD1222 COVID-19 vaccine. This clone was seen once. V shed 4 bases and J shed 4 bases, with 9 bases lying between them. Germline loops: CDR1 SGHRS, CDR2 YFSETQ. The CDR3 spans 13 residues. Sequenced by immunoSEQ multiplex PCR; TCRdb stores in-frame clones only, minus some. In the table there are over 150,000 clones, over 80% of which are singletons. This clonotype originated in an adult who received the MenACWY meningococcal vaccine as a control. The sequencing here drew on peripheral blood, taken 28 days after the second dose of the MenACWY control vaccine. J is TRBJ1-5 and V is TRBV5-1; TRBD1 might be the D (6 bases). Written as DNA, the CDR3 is TGCGCCAGCAGCCAGACAGGAAATCAGCCCCAGCATTTT. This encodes CASSQTGNQPQHF.